Shown below are 6 T cell receptor beta chains from a single sample sequenced in a study of blood T cell repertoires in COVID-19. Clones were read by immunoSEQ multiplex PCR, and TCRdb kept only the in-frame ones, dropping some. Among some 510,000 clones listed, roughly 90% were seen once. Material: PBMCs or T cells enriched from blood (not recorded which). All receptors derive from a woman aged 40 to 50 who had recovered from COVID-19.

About this clone: A clone one base away is much larger, so this may be a read error. The J gene is TRBJ1-1, the V gene TRBV6-5; maybe TRBD1 (6 bases). The V gene lost 2 bases and the J gene lost 1 base, with 8 bases spanning the gap. CDR1 and CDR2 from the germline V gene are MNHEY and SVGAGI. CDR3 length: 14 amino acids. CDR3 sequence (DNA): TGTGCCAGCAGTTACGAACAGGGGAACACTGAAGCTTTCTTT. It is translated as CASSYEQGNTEAFF.

The J gene is TRBJ2-7, the V gene TRBV25-1; 7 bases are shared with TRBD1. CDR3 size: 14 residues. The V gene's germline CDR1 is MGHDK and CDR2 SYGVNS. Trimming at V came to 7 bases and at J to 6 bases, leaving 12 bases not matched to a gene. CDR3 sequence: CASIAGEGAGEQYF. The DNA for the CDR3 is TGTGCCAGCATTGCAGGTGAGGGGGCGGGCGAGCAGTACTTC.

This sequence joins TRBV13 and TRBJ2-7, with D maybe TRBD1 (6 bases). The V end lost 4 bases, the J end lost 6 bases, and 10 bases lay between the germline ends. Germline CDR1 reads PRHDT; CDR2 reads FYEKMQ (reference sequence). This CDR3 has 12 amino acids. The CDR3 loop reads CASSYTGPEQYF. DNA for the CDR3: TGTGCCAGCAGCTATACAGGGCCCGAGCAGTACTTC.

The rearrangement links TRBV3-1 (or the pseudogene TRBV3-2) to TRBJ2-7, with D perhaps TRBD2 (5 bases). V was pared by 3 bases and J by 5 bases, with 14 bases between. CDR3 length equals 14 residues. Germline CDR1 reads LGHDT; CDR2 reads YNNKEL (reference sequence). CDR3 in DNA: TGTGCCAGCAGCCAGCTAAACCCCGGGAACGAGCAGTACTTC. As protein: CASSQLNPGNEQYF.

This clone was seen a handful of times. The chain carries TRBV7-9 and TRBJ1-1, with D tentatively TRBD1 (5 bases). The V and J ends lost 2 bases and 7 bases respectively, with 11 bases between them. Germline CDR1 SEHNR, CDR2 FQNEAQ (reference sequence). This CDR3 comprises 13 residues. The CDR3 DNA reads TGTGCCAGCAGCTTATCCCGACAGAGTGAAGCTTTCTTT. Protein: CASSLSRQSEAFF.

V usage is TRBV7-9 and J usage is TRBJ1-3; D might be TRBD1 (6 bases). This CDR3 is built from 15 residues. The germline V gene has CDR1 SEHNR and CDR2 FQNEAQ (reference sequence). The V end was cut by 3 bases, the J end by 6 bases, with 15 bases between. In DNA, the CDR3 is TGTGCCAGCAGCTTGTGGGACACCCGAATAAACACCATATATTTT. This codes for CASSLWDTRINTIYF. Filled out from reference TRBV7-9 and TRBJ1-3, the complete variable domain reads DTGVSQNPRHKITKRGQNVTFRCDPISEHNRLYWYRQTLGQGPEFLTYFQNEAQLEKSRLLSDRFSAERPKGSFSTLEIQRTEQGDSAMYLCASSLWDTRINTIYFGEGSWLTVV.